This TCR beta chain comes out of a study of T cell changes during pregnancy in multiple sclerosis. The protocol was immunoSEQ multiplex PCR, while the TCRdb copy is restricted to in-frame clones and leaves out a portion. Here the sample spans about 59,000 clones, about 91% being singletons. Germline CDR1 SNHLY, CDR2 FYNNEI. The CDR3 runs to 16 residues. The V end was cut by 8 bases, the J end by 2 bases, with 21 bases between. Sequenced here: peripheral blood, sampled before pregnancy. The TCR sequence derives from a female donor with multiple sclerosis, enrolled in a pregnancy study. This chain uses TRBV2 with TRBJ2-5; tentatively, D is TRBD2 (7 bases). CDR3 sequence: CASFGSRGPSQETQYF. CDR3 nucleotides: TGTGCCAGCTTCGGATCGCGGGGGCCGAGTCAAGAGACCCAGTACTTC.